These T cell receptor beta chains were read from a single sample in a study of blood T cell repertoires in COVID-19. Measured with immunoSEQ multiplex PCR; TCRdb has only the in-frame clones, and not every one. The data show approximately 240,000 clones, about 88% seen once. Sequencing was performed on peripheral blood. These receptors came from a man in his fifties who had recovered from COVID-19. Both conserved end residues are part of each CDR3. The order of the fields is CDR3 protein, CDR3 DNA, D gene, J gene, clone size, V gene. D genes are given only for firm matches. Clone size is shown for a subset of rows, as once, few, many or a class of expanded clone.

CASSQEYGGTGGHEQFF TGTGCCAGCAGCCAAGAGTATGGCGGGACAGGCGGCCATGAGCAGTTCTTC TRBD1 TRBJ2-1 - TRBV14
CASSSLKRGGTDTQYF TGTGCCAGCAGTTCCCTAAAGCGGGGAGGTACAGATACGCAGTATTTT TRBD2 TRBJ2-3 - TRBV6-2/TRBV6-3
CASAVGAGGNQPQHF TGCGCCAGCGCCGTGGGCGCGGGCGGCAATCAGCCCCAGCATTTT - TRBJ1-5 - TRBV5-1
CASSYSGQGTYEQYF TGTGCCAGCAGTTACTCCGGACAGGGTACCTACGAGCAGTACTTC TRBD1 TRBJ2-7 - TRBV6-5
CASSRAQGNNQPQHF TGTGCCAGCTCACGCGCACAGGGGAACAATCAGCCCCAGCATTTT TRBD1 TRBJ1-5 - TRBV18
CAWSVTTPSGKMRTYEQYF TGTGCCTGGAGCGTAACTACGCCTAGCGGAAAGATGCGAACCTACGAGCAGTACTTC TRBD2 TRBJ2-7 - TRBV30
CASSFFGGSANTEAFF TGTGCCAGCAGTTTTTTCGGGGGTTCGGCGAACACTGAAGCTTTCTTT - TRBJ1-1 - TRBV28
CASSPRLAGAYEQYF TGCGCCAGCAGCCCCAGACTAGCGGGAGCCTACGAGCAGTACTTC TRBD2 TRBJ2-7 - TRBV5-1
CASSLGSGTGFAGYTF TGTGCCAGCAGCTTAGGCTCCGGGACAGGGTTTGCTGGCTACACCTTC TRBD1 TRBJ1-2 few TRBV7-2
CASSFARSIGTDTQYF TGCGCCAGCAGCTTCGCCAGGTCGATCGGCACAGATACGCAGTATTTT - TRBJ2-3 - TRBV5-1
CASSRQVTSNQPQHF TGTGCCAGCAGTCGGCAGGTGACTAGCAATCAGCCCCAGCATTTT - TRBJ1-5 - TRBV28
CAWRQGSRQPQHF TGTGCCTGGAGGCAGGGCTCACGGCAGCCCCAGCATTTT - TRBJ1-5 - TRBV30
CASSEAPLNYGYTF TGTGCCAGCAGTGAAGCCCCCCTTAACTATGGCTACACCTTC - TRBJ1-2 - TRBV6-1
CASSLGVGAFYEQYF TGTGCCAGCAGCTTAGGAGTGGGGGCCTTCTACGAGCAGTACTTC - TRBJ2-7 once TRBV7-9
CASSPHVRAGTGNDEQYF TGTGCCAGCAGCCCCCATGTTCGGGCGGGGACAGGGAACGACGAGCAGTACTTC TRBD1 TRBJ2-7 - TRBV3-1/TRBV3-2
CASSNGGRAYNEQFF TGTGCCAGTAGTAACGGCGGGAGGGCCTACAATGAGCAGTTCTTC TRBD2 TRBJ2-1 - TRBV19
CASRPTGASNEKLFF TGTGCCAGCAGACCCACAGGGGCTTCTAATGAAAAACTGTTTTTT TRBD1 TRBJ1-4 - TRBV2
CASRTGRVITGELFF TGTGCCAGCAGGACGGGCAGGGTGATTACCGGGGAGCTGTTTTTT - TRBJ2-2 - TRBV28
CASSRSGDRVDTEAFF TGTGCCAGCAGCCGGTCCGGGGACAGGGTTGACACTGAAGCTTTCTTT TRBD1 TRBJ1-1 - TRBV14
CASSLELAGGVYNEQFF TGTGCCAGCAGCTTAGAGCTAGCGGGAGGCGTCTACAATGAGCAGTTCTTC TRBD2 TRBJ2-1 - TRBV11-2
CASRLDRAGTEAFF TGTGCCAGCAGACTGGACAGGGCAGGCACTGAAGCTTTCTTT TRBD1 TRBJ1-1 - TRBV6-4
CASTRGSVRNIQYF TGTGCCAGCACCCGGGGTAGCGTTAGAAACATTCAGTACTTC - TRBJ2-4 - TRBV2
CASSLARTGGGRGTEAFF TGTGCCAGCAGCTTAGCCCGGACAGGGGGAGGCCGTGGGACTGAAGCTTTCTTT TRBD1 TRBJ1-1 few TRBV7-2
CASSPLAPNQPQHF TGTGCCAGCAGTCCCTTAGCCCCAAATCAGCCCCAGCATTTT - TRBJ1-5 once TRBV6-5
CASTKQGSRGIQYF TGTGCCAGCACCAAACAGGGGTCACGGGGCATTCAGTACTTC - TRBJ2-4 - TRBV21-1
CASSETLAGEDTQYF TGCGCCAGCAGTGAGACCCTAGCGGGAGAAGATACGCAGTATTTT TRBD2 TRBJ2-3 once TRBV10-1
CASSYTSGVYGEQYF TGTGCCAGCAGCTACACTAGCGGGGTCTACGGGGAGCAGTACTTC TRBD2 TRBJ2-7 - TRBV7-2
CASRGSSGTGELFF TGTGCCAGCAGAGGTTCGTCGGGCACCGGGGAACTGTTTTTT - TRBJ2-2 - TRBV2
CASRPGQGAGNTIYF TGTGCCAGCAGACCGGGACAGGGGGCCGGAAACACCATATATTTT TRBD1 TRBJ1-3 - TRBV3-1/TRBV3-2
CASSFRGTDNEKLFF TGTGCCAGCAGCTTTCGGGGGACAGATAATGAAAAACTGTTTTTT TRBD1 TRBJ1-4 - TRBV7-9
CASSLRQGTYNEQFF TGTGCCAGCAGCCTTCGACAGGGTACCTACAATGAGCAGTTCTTC TRBD1 TRBJ2-1 - TRBV14
CASSSRTVRAGGSPLHF TGTGCCAGCAGCTCCAGGACAGTCCGGGCGGGGGGTTCACCCCTCCACTTT - TRBJ1-6 once TRBV11-2
CASSQAATLQETQYF TGTGCCAGCAGCCAAGCAGCGACTCTACAAGAGACCCAGTACTTC - TRBJ2-5 - TRBV3-1/TRBV3-2
CASSVSGSGEAFF TGCGCCAGCAGTGTGAGCGGTTCGGGTGAAGCTTTCTTT - TRBJ1-1 - TRBV10-1
CASSKTGRQHGYTF TGTGCCAGTAGCAAGACAGGTCGGCAACATGGCTACACCTTC - TRBJ1-2 - TRBV19
CASSDLAVLGYEQFF TGTGCCAGCAGCGACCTAGCGGTCCTTGGTTATGAGCAGTTCTTC TRBD2 TRBJ2-1 - TRBV7-9
CATSEALTGDRVNNEQFF TGTGCCACCAGTGAGGCCCTGACGGGGGACAGGGTGAACAATGAGCAGTTCTTC TRBD1 TRBJ2-1 - TRBV24-1
CASTQRRQGNSGANVLTF TGTGCCAGCACACAAAGGCGACAGGGGAACTCTGGGGCCAACGTCCTGACTTTC TRBD1 TRBJ2-6 - TRBV2
CASSQEYQGPLYGYTF TGCGCCAGCAGCCAAGAGTACCAGGGCCCCCTCTATGGCTACACCTTC - TRBJ1-2 - TRBV4-1
CASSLVGGGIRDEQYF TGCGCCAGCAGCTTGGTTGGGGGAGGGATCAGAGACGAGCAGTACTTC TRBD2 TRBJ2-7 - TRBV5-1
CASSFFRTGGYEQYF TGTGCCAGCAGTTTCTTTAGGACAGGGGGATACGAGCAGTACTTC TRBD1 TRBJ2-7 - TRBV28
CASSLETGGGTEAFF TGCGCCAGCAGCTTGGAAACAGGGGGCGGGACTGAAGCTTTCTTT TRBD1 TRBJ1-1 - TRBV5-1
CASSVAGGFDTGELFF TGTGCCAGCAGCGTAGCAGGGGGCTTTGACACCGGGGAGCTGTTTTTT TRBD1 TRBJ2-2 - TRBV9
CASSLSAPYEQYF TGTGCCAGCAGTTTATCAGCGCCGTACGAGCAGTACTTC - TRBJ2-7 - TRBV27
CAISGYSNQPQHF TGTGCCATCTCAGGGTATAGCAATCAGCCCCAGCATTTT - TRBJ1-5 - TRBV10-3
CASSLNIQGEQYF TGTGCCAGCAGCCTTAACATACAGGGCGAGCAGTACTTC - TRBJ2-7 - TRBV7-2